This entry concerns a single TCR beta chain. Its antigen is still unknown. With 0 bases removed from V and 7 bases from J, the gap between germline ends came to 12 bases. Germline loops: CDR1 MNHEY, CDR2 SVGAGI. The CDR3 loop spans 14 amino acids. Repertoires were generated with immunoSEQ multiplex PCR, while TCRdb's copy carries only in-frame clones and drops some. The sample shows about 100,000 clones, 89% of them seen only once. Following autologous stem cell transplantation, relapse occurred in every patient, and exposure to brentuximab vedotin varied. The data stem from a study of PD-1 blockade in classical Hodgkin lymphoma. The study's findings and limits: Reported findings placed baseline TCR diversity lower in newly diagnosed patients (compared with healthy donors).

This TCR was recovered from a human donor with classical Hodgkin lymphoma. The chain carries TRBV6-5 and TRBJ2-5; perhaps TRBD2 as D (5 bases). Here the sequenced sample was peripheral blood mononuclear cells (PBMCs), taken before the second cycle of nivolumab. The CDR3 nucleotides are TGTGCCAGCAGTTACTCATCAGGAGGAGGGACCCAGTACTTC. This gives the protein CASSYSSGGGTQYF.